These 31 T cell receptor beta chains share one sample of origin, sequenced in a study of shared clonotypes between healthy human individuals. The assay was immunoSEQ multiplex PCR, and TCRdb's table has in-frame clones only and misses some. The repertoire has 2,100,000 or so clones, approximately 94% of them found once; the top ten carry about 0.13%. The sample consisted of naive CD4+ T cells sorted from blood. Subset defined: CD45RA+ positively selected. The receptors here all came from a man between 18 and 35 years old in good health.

V usage is TRBV9 and J usage is TRBJ2-5, with D possibly matching TRBD1 (6 bases). The germline V gene has CDR1 SGDLS and CDR2 YYNGEE. The CDR3 length is 16 residues. V lost 0 bases and J 1 base, leaving 13 bases between the germline ends. The CDR3 bases are TGTGCCAGCAGCGTAGCTCCCGACAGGACCCAAGAGACCCAGTACTTC. Its translation: CASSVAPDRTQETQYF.

The chain recombines TRBV5-1 with TRBJ2-1; D might be TRBD1 (5 bases). The CDR3 runs 15 residues. With 4 bases removed from V and 0 bases from J, the gap between germline ends came to 11 bases. Germline values: CDR1 SGHRS, CDR2 YFSETQ. DNA of the CDR3: TGCGCCAGCAGCAGGCAGGGTACCTCCTACAATGAGCAGTTCTTC. Translating gives CASSRQGTSYNEQFF.

To note about this clone: This CDR3 is also generated by other DNA sequences in the sample. The chain is built from TRBV5-4 and TRBJ1-5; D not resolved. The CDR3 runs to 12 residues. Deletions cut 0 bases from V and 7 bases from J, with 5 bases between. Germline-derived CDR1 and CDR2 are SGHNT and YYREEE (reference sequence). CDR3 loop: CASSLDGQPQHF. In nucleotides, the CDR3 is TGTGCCAGCAGCTTGGACGGGCAGCCCCAGCATTTT. Full variable domain (remainder filled in from reference TRBV5-4 and TRBJ1-5): ETGVTQSPTHLIKTRGQQVTLRCSSQSGHNTVSWYQQALGQGPQFIFQYYREEENGRGNFPPRFSGLQFPNYSSELNVNALELDDSALYLCASSLDGQPQHFGDGTRLSIL.

About this clone itself: The same CDR3 also results from other DNA sequences found in this sample. The chain joins TRBV6-5 to TRBJ1-2; 7 bases are shared with TRBD1. After removal of 3 bases from V and 5 bases from J, the junction contained 3 bases not matched to a gene. The CDR3 loop spans 13 amino acids. Germline V gives CDR1 MNHEY, CDR2 SVGAGI. This CDR3 is CASSYLQGYGYTF. CDR3 DNA sequence: TGTGCCAGCAGTTATTTACAGGGGTATGGCTACACCTTC.

This chain links TRBV6-6 with TRBJ1-1; D is unresolved. CDR3 length: 13 amino acids. The V end lost 5 bases, the J end lost 2 bases, and 9 bases lay between the germline ends. Per germline, CDR1 MNHNY and CDR2 SVGAGI (reference sequence). The CDR3 loop is CASSLGPNTEAFF. The CDR3 region has the DNA TGTGCCAGCAGTCTCGGACCTAACACTGAAGCTTTCTTT.

This chain joins TRBV7-2 and TRBJ2-7; 8 nucleotides agree with TRBD1. Trimming cost V 5 bases and J 5 bases; bases outside gene matches: 8. The V gene's germline CDR1 is SGHTA and CDR2 FQGNSA. The CDR3 has 14 residues. The CDR3 DNA is TGTGCCAGCAGCACCCGACAGACAGGGGACGAGCAGTACTTC. This sequence encodes CASSTRQTGDEQYF.

The chain joins TRBV7-9 to TRBJ1-3; the D is unclear. The CDR3 runs 12 residues. Trimming took 2 bases from V and 6 from J, leaving 5 bases between them. From germline, CDR1 is SEHNR and CDR2 FQNEAQ (reference sequence). The CDR3: CASSLIANTIYF. Written as DNA, the CDR3 is TGTGCCAGCAGCTTAATCGCAAACACCATATATTTT.

The rearrangement joins TRBV18 to TRBJ1-2, with a tentative D call TRBD1 (6 bases). V was pared by 5 bases and J by 2 bases, with 9 bases between. Germline assignment: CDR1 KGHSH and CDR2 LQKENI. This CDR3 has 13 amino acids. CDR3 nucleotide sequence: TGTGCCAGCTCATTTACAGGGAACTATGGCTACACCTTC. This gives the protein CASSFTGNYGYTF.

The CDR3 DNA sequence: TGCGCCAGCAGCATGACCCGACCCACCAAGGGCGGGGAGCTGTTTTTT. This codes for CASSMTRPTKGGELFF. V usage is TRBV10-1 and J usage is TRBJ2-2; D gene ambiguous. Germline lookup yields CDR1 WNHNN and CDR2 SYGVQD (reference sequence). The CDR3 has 16 amino acids. The ends were cut back, 6 bases at V and 7 bases at J, with 21 bases in the middle.

The rearrangement uses TRBV30 and TRBJ1-4; a possible D gene is TRBD1 (6 bases). V lost 3 bases and J lost 6, with 11 bases in between. The germline V gene encodes CDR1 GTSNPN and CDR2 SVGIG (reference sequence). There are 13 residues in the CDR3. The DNA for the CDR3 is TGTGCCTGGAGAGGGGGGCGGGATGAAAAACTGTTTTTT. Translation gives CAWRGGRDEKLFF.

This chain links TRBV28 with TRBJ1-6; possibly TRBD1 for D (6 bases). The germline gives CDR1 MDHEN, CDR2 SYDVKM. Trimming shortened V by 6 bases and J by 7 bases, and 13 bases separated the two germline ends. This CDR3 comprises 14 residues. CDR3 sequence: CASSFGTKNSPLHF. Written as DNA, the CDR3 is TGTGCCAGCAGCTTCGGGACAAAAAATTCACCCCTCCACTTT.

V usage is TRBV19 and J usage is TRBJ2-2; the D gene is possibly TRBD2 (7 bases). This CDR3 has 15 amino acids. V was trimmed by 3 bases and J by 0 bases, leaving 8 bases between them. Germline V gives CDR1 LNHDA, CDR2 SQIVND (reference sequence). The CDR3 sequence is CASSMGGPNTGELFF. The DNA of the CDR3 is TGTGCCAGTAGTATGGGGGGGCCGAACACCGGGGAGCTGTTTTTT.

This clone was counted a single time. The chain combines TRBV5-4 with TRBJ2-1; 7 positions agree with TRBD2. The trim removed 3 bases at V and 15 bases at J, leaving 15 bases unmatched. CDR1 is SGHNT, CDR2 YYREEE, per germline (reference sequence). The CDR3 extends over 14 amino acids. CDR3 in amino acids: CASSSDLAAIPTFF. CDR3 in DNA: TGTGCCAGCAGCTCCGATCTAGCGGCCATACCGACGTTCTTC.

The chain links TRBV21-1 to TRBJ1-4; the table gives TRBD1 as D, unverified against the DNA. TRBV21-1 is classified as a pseudogene. This CDR3 contains 15 residues. CDR3 loop: CASSTRDRPCEKLFF. The CDR3 DNA sequence: TGTGCCAGCAGCACACGGGACAGGCCTTGTGAAAAACTGTTTTTT.

The genes are TRBV25-1 and TRBJ2-1; perhaps TRBD1 as D (5 bases). The V end was cut by 1 base, the J end by 6 bases, with 16 bases between. The V gene's germline CDR1 is MGHDK and CDR2 SYGVNS. The CDR3 covers 16 residues. CDR3 in amino acids: CASSESVRWTRNEQFF. The CDR3 DNA is TGTGCCAGCAGTGAATCGGTCCGGTGGACACGCAATGAGCAGTTCTTC. Supplemented by reference TRBV25-1 and TRBJ2-1, the full variable domain reads EADIYQTPRYLVIGTGKKITLECSQTMGHDKMYWYQQDPGMELHLIHYSYGVNSTEKGDLSSESTVSRIRTEHFPLTLESARPSHTSQYLCASSESVRWTRNEQFFGPGTRLTVL.

The chain has TRBV7-9 and TRBJ2-3; 13 bases align to TRBD2. The junction had 10 bases not matched to a gene; V was cut back by 5 bases and J by 2 bases. Germline V CDR1 and CDR2: SEHNR, FQNEAQ (reference sequence). The CDR3 covers 18 residues. The CDR3 spells CASSARLAGGLITDTQYF. The CDR3, as DNA: TGTGCCAGCAGCGCCCGACTAGCGGGGGGCCTTATCACAGATACGCAGTATTTT.

This clone was observed once. The V and J genes are TRBV7-2 and TRBJ2-1; maybe TRBD1 (6 bases). The V end lost 3 bases, the J end lost 2 bases, and 20 bases lay between the germline ends. The CDR3 is 18 residues long. Per the germline V gene, CDR1 is SGHTA and CDR2 is FQGNSA. CDR3 nucleotide sequence: TGTGCCAGCAGCTTGGAAAGGGGGAGCGGACCCGCCTACAATGAGCAGTTCTTC. Protein product: CASSLERGSGPAYNEQFF.

The gene calls are TRBV30 and TRBJ2-7; D not certain. Trimming left V 7 bases short and J 3 bases short, with 10 bases between. The CDR3 loop spans 11 amino acids. Germline CDR1 reads GTSNPN; CDR2 reads SVGIG (reference sequence). The CDR3 loop is CASGKGYEQYF. CDR3 DNA: TGTGCCTCCGGAAAGGGCTACGAGCAGTACTTC.

This chain connects TRBV7-2 to TRBJ2-7; 9 bases are a match to TRBD1. Germline loops: CDR1 SGHTA, CDR2 FQGNSA. This CDR3 contains 15 residues. V lost 5 bases to trimming and J lost 2 bases; unmatched junction nucleotides: 7. The CDR3 coding sequence is TGTGCCAGCAGCCCCGGGGGACAGGGAACCTACGAGCAGTACTTC. This codes for CASSPGGQGTYEQYF.

V and J are TRBV7-2 and TRBJ2-7; TRBD1 agrees at 7 bases. The CDR3 loop spans 15 amino acids. V was clipped by 5 bases and J by 6 bases; unmatched bases: 13. CDR1 and CDR2 (germline): SGHTA, FQGNSA. CDR3 in DNA: TGTGCCAGCAGCCCCGACAGGGCCTCGTTCCGCGAGCAGTACTTC. This codes for CASSPDRASFREQYF.

This clone was recorded a few times. The chain carries TRBV2 and TRBJ1-6; TRBD1 matches at 8 bases. CDR1 is SNHLY, CDR2 FYNNEI, per germline. The CDR3 runs 15 residues. The J segment lost 6 bases and the V segment lost 2 bases, leaving 3 bases of the junction unmatched. The CDR3 DNA sequence: TGTGCCAGCAGTGAAAATGGACAGGGTAATTCACCCCTCCACTTT. It codes for CASSENGQGNSPLHF.

The chain uses TRBV25-1 and TRBJ2-5, with D tentatively TRBD1 (6 bases). The CDR3 loop spans 15 amino acids. V was cut by 2 bases and J by 6 bases, with 16 bases left in between. The germline V gene has CDR1 MGHDK and CDR2 SYGVNS. CDR3 coding DNA: TGTGCCAGCAGTGAACCCGGACAGATAGGAAAGACCCAGTACTTC. Encoded protein: CASSEPGQIGKTQYF.

The chain couples TRBV25-1 to TRBJ2-2, with 7 positions matching TRBD1. The CDR3 extends over 14 amino acids. Germline CDR1 is MGHDK and CDR2 is SYGVNS. V lost 4 bases, J lost 4 bases, and 3 bases stayed unmatched. DNA of the CDR3: TGTGCCAGCAGTGGGGACAGAGGCACCGGGGAGCTGTTTTTT. This translates into CASSGDRGTGELFF.

The CDR3 DNA reads as TGTGCCTGGAGCCCCGGGACAGGGGAAGGCTACACCTTC. This translates into CAWSPGTGEGYTF. J is TRBJ1-2 and V is TRBV30; TRBD1 matches at 10 bases. V dropped 3 bases and J dropped 8; count of bases not matched to a gene: 6. This CDR3 is 13 amino acids long. CDR1 is GTSNPN and CDR2 is SVGIG in the germline V gene (reference sequence). Using reference TRBV30 and TRBJ1-2 for the parts outside the CDR3, the full variable domain is SQTIHQWPATLVQPVGSPLSLECTVEGTSNPNLYWYRQAAGRGLQLLFYSVGIGQISSEVPQNLSASRPQDRQFILSSKKLLLSDSGFYLCAWSPGTGEGYTFGSGTRLTVV.

The V and J genes are TRBV5-1 and TRBJ1-1; D is perhaps TRBD1 (5 bases). Trimming shortened V by 3 bases and J by 3 bases, and 15 bases separated the two germline ends. The CDR3 is made up of 15 amino acids. Germline-derived CDR1 and CDR2 are SGHRS and YFSETQ. CDR3: CASSYNQGRDTEAFF. CDR3 sequence (DNA): TGCGCCAGCAGCTACAACCAGGGAAGGGACACTGAAGCTTTCTTT.

Of note for this clone: The junction shows a germline mismatch at one end, possibly a read error. V gene TRBV7-7 combines with J gene TRBJ2-3; unclear D gene. The CDR3 is made up of 14 amino acids. Germline CDR1 is SSHAT and CDR2 is FNYEAQ (reference sequence). For the CDR3, the DNA is TGTGCTAGCAGCTTAGACACTAGCACAGATACGCAGTATTTT. Protein sequence: CASSLDTSTDTQYF.

This chain connects TRBV4-1 to TRBJ1-4; no clear D. CDR1 is MGHRA, CDR2 YSYEKL, per germline. The CDR3 totals 14 residues. Deletions cut 4 bases from V and 2 bases from J, with 8 bases between. CDR3 loop: CASSPHGTNEKLFF. In nucleotides, the CDR3 is TGCGCCAGCAGCCCGCACGGGACTAATGAAAAACTGTTTTTT.

The V gene is TRBV30, the J gene TRBJ2-5; TRBD2 matches 9 bases. The CDR3 contains 17 residues. Trimming removed 0 bases from V and 3 bases from J; junction bases left unmatched: 11. Germline CDR1 is GTSNPN and CDR2 is SVGIG (reference sequence). The CDR3 DNA is TGTGCCTGGAGTGTACGGGGCTGGAGCGGGGGGAAAGAGACCCAGTACTTC. It specifies CAWSVRGWSGGKETQYF. Looking up the rest from reference TRBV30 and TRBJ2-5 gives the full variable domain: SQTIHQWPATLVQPVGSPLSLECTVEGTSNPNLYWYRQAAGRGLQLLFYSVGIGQISSEVPQNLSASRPQDRQFILSSKKLLLSDSGFYLCAWSVRGWSGGKETQYFGPGTRLLVL.

The chain uses TRBV2 and TRBJ2-1; D not resolved. Germline assignment: CDR1 SNHLY and CDR2 FYNNEI. The CDR3 spans 15 residues. The V and J ends lost 4 bases and 0 bases respectively, with 10 bases between them. The CDR3 sequence: CASSAWQASYNEQFF. As DNA, the CDR3 is TGTGCCAGCAGTGCCTGGCAGGCCTCCTACAATGAGCAGTTCTTC.

This clone showed up just once. The identical CDR3 is also encoded by other nucleotide sequences in the sample. The chain links TRBV29-1 to TRBJ2-1, with D unresolved. This CDR3 has 11 residues. CDR1 is SQVTM and CDR2 is ANQGSEA in the germline V gene. The V and J ends lost 1 base and 7 bases respectively, with 5 bases between them. The CDR3 loop is CSVEGRNEQFF. The CDR3 region has the DNA TGCAGCGTTGAAGGTCGTAATGAGCAGTTCTTC.

V gene TRBV6-5 combines with J gene TRBJ1-2, with D possibly matching TRBD1 (5 bases). CDR1 and CDR2 from the germline V gene are MNHEY and SVGAGI. V lost 2 bases and J 8 bases, leaving 12 bases between the germline ends. This CDR3 comprises 13 residues. The CDR3 DNA reads as TGTGCCAGCAGTTACCGGGCAGGGAGAGGCTACACCTTC. The encoded protein is CASSYRAGRGYTF.